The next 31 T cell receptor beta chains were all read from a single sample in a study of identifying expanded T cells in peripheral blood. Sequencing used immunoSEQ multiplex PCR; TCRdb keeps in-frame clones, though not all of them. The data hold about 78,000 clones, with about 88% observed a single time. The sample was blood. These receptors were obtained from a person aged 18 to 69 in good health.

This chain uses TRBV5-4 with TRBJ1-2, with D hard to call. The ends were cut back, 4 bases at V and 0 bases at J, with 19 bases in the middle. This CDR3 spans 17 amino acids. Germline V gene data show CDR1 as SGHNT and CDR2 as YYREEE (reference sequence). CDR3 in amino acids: CASSPGLGSPSNYGYTF. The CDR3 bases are TGTGCCAGCAGCCCGGGCCTAGGGAGCCCCTCTAACTATGGCTACACCTTC.

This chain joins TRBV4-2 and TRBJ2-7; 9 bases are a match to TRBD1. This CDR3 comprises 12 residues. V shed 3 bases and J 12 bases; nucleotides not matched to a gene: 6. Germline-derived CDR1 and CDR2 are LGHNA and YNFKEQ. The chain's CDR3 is CASSHDRGIRYF. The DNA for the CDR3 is TGTGCCAGCAGCCACGACAGGGGGATACGGTACTTC.

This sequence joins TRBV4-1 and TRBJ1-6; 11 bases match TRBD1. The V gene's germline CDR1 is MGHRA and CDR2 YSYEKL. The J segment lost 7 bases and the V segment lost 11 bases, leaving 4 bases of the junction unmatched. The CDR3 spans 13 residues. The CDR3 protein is CAGGQGANSPLHF. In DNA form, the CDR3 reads TGCGCCGGAGGACAGGGGGCAAATTCACCCCTCCACTTT.

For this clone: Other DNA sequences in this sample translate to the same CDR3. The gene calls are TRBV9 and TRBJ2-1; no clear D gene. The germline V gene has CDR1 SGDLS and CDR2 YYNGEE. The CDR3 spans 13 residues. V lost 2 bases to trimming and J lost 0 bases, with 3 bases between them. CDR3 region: CASSVGSYNEQFF. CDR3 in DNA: TGTGCCAGCAGCGTGGGCTCCTACAATGAGCAGTTCTTC.

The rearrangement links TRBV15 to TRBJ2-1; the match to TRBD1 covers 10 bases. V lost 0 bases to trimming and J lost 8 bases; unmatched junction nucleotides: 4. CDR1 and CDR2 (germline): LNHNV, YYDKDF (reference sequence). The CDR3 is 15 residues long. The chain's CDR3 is CATSRDATGGDEQFF. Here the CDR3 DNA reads TGTGCCACCAGCAGAGATGCGACAGGGGGCGATGAGCAGTTCTTC.

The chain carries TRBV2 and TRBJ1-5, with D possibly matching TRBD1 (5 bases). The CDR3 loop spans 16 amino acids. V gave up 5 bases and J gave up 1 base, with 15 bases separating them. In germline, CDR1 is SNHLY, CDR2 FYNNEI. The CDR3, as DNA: TGTGCCAGCAGTCGATACCGGGACGCCAGCAATCAGCCCCAGCATTTT. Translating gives CASSRYRDASNQPQHF.

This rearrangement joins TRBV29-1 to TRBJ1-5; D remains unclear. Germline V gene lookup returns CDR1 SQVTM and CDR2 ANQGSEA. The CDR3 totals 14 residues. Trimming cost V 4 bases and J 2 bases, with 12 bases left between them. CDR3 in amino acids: CSVVAGDGNQPQHF. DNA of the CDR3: TGCAGCGTTGTCGCCGGGGATGGCAATCAGCCCCAGCATTTT.

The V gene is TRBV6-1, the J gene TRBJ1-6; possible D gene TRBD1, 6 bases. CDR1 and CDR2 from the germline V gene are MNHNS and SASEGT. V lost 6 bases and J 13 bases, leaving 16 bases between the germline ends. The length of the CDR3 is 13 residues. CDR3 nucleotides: TGTGCCAGCAGGACCAACAGGGAGCGGCCCCTCCACTTT. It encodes CASRTNRERPLHF.

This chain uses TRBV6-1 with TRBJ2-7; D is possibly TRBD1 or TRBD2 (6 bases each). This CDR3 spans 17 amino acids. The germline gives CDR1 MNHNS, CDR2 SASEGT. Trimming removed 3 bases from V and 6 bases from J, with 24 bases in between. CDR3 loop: CASSDGWSGFRGAEQYF. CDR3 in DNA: TGTGCCAGCAGTGATGGGTGGTCTGGGTTTAGGGGGGCCGAGCAGTACTTC.

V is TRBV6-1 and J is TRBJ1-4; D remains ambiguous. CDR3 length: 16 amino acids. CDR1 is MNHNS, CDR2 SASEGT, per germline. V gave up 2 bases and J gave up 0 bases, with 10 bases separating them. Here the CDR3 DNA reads TGTGCCAGCAGTGAATCCATAGCCTCAACTAATGAAAAACTGTTTTTT. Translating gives CASSESIASTNEKLFF.

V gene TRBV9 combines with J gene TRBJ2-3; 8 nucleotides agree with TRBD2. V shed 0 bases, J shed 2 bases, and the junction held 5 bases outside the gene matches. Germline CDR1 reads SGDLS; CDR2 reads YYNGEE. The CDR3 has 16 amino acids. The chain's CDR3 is CASSVGNSGATDTQYF. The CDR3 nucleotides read TGTGCCAGCAGCGTAGGTAATAGCGGGGCCACAGATACGCAGTATTTT.

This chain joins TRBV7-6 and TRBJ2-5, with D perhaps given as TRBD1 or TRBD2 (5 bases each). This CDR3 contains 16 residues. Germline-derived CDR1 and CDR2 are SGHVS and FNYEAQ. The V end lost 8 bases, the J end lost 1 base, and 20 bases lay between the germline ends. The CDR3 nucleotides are TGTGCCAGCTCCCCCAGCCTGGGGGACGTCCAAGAGACCCAGTACTTC. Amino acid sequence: CASSPSLGDVQETQYF.

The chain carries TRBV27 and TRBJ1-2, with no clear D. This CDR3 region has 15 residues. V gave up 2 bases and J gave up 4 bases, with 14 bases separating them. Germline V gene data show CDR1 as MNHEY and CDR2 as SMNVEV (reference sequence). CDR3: CASSLAVGGSYGYTF. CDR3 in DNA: TGTGCCAGCAGTTTAGCGGTTGGAGGTTCCTATGGCTACACCTTC.

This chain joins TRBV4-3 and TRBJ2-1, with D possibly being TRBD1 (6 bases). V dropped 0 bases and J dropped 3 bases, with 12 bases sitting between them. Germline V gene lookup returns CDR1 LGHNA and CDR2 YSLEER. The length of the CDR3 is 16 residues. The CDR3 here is CASSQEQGIYYNEQFF. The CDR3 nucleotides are TGCGCCAGCAGCCAAGAACAGGGTATTTACTACAATGAGCAGTTCTTC.

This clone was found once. CDR3 loop: CASSLMGETGELFF. The CDR3 nucleotides are TGTGCCAGCAGCTTAATGGGGGAGACCGGGGAGCTGTTTTTT. The J gene is TRBJ2-2, the V gene TRBV7-9; D is possibly TRBD1 or TRBD2 (5 bases each). The CDR3 is 14 residues long. CDR1 SEHNR and CDR2 FQNEAQ come from the germline V gene (reference sequence). Deletions cut 2 bases from V and 5 bases from J, with 9 bases between.

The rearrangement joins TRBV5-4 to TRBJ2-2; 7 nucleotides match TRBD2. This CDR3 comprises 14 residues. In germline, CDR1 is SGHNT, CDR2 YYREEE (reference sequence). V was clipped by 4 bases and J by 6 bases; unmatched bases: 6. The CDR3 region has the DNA TGTGCCAGCAGCACCCAACTAGCGCCCGGGGAGCTGTTTTTT. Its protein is CASSTQLAPGELFF.

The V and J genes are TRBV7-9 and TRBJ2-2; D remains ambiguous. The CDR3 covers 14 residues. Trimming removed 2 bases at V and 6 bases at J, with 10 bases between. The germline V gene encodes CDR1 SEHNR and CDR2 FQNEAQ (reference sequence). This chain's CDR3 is CASSLSVGAGELFF. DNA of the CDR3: TGTGCCAGCAGCTTATCCGTTGGGGCCGGGGAGCTGTTTTTT.

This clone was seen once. This chain's CDR3 is CASKGSVGTGETEAFF. CDR3 sequence (DNA): TGTGCCAGCAAAGGGTCCGTCGGGACAGGGGAAACTGAAGCTTTCTTT. The chain combines TRBV6-6 with TRBJ1-1, with 10 bases identical to TRBD1. The CDR3 loop spans 16 amino acids. The V gene end was trimmed by 7 bases and the J gene end by 5 bases; junction bases not matched to a gene: 13. The germline V gene encodes CDR1 MNHNY and CDR2 SVGAGI (reference sequence).

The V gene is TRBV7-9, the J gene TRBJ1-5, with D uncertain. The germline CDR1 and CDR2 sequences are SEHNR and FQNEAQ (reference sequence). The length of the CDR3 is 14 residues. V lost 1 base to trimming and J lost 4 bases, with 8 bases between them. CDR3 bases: TGTGCCAGCAGCTTAGGATTGAGTAATCAGCCCCAGCATTTT. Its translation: CASSLGLSNQPQHF.

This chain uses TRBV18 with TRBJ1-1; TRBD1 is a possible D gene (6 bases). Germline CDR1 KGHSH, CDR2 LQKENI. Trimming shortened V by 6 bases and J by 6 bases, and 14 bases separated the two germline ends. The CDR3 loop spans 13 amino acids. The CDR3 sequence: CASSFGDTSEAFF. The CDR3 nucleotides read TGTGCCAGCTCCTTTGGGGACACTTCTGAAGCTTTCTTT.

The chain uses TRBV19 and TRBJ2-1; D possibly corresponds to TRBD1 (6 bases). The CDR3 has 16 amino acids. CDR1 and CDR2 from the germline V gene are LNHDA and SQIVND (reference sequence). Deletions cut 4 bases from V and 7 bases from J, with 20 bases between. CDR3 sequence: CASSTGAGPRGNEQFF. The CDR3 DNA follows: TGTGCCAGTAGTACAGGGGCGGGCCCCCGCGGGAATGAGCAGTTCTTC.

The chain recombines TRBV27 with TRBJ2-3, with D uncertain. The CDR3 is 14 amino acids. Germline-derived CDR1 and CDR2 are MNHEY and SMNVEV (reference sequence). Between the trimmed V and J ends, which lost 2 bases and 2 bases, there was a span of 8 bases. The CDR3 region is CASSLVRNTDTQYF. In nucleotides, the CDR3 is TGTGCCAGCAGTTTAGTGCGAAACACAGATACGCAGTATTTT.

CDR3 bases: TGTGCCAGCAGTGGGACTAGCGGGGTGACAGATACGCAGTATTTT. This gives the protein CASSGTSGVTDTQYF. The chain uses TRBV6-6 and TRBJ2-3, with TRBD2 matching over 13 bases. This CDR3 has 15 amino acids. V trimming: 5 bases; J trimming: 3 bases; junction bases outside the gene matches: 2. Per the germline V gene, CDR1 is MNHNY and CDR2 is SVGAGI (reference sequence).

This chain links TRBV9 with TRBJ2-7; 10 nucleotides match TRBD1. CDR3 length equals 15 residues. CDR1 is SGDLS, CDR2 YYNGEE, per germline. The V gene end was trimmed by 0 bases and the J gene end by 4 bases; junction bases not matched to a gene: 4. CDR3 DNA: TGTGCCAGCAGCGTAGGAGGGGACAGGGGTTACGAGCAGTACTTC. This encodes CASSVGGDRGYEQYF.

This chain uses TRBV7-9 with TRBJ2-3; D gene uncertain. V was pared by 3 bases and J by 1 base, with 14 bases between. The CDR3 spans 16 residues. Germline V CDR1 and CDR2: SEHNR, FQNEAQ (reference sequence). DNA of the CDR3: TGTGCCAGCAGCTTCCCTTGGTCTGGTCGCACAGATACGCAGTATTTT. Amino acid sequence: CASSFPWSGRTDTQYF.

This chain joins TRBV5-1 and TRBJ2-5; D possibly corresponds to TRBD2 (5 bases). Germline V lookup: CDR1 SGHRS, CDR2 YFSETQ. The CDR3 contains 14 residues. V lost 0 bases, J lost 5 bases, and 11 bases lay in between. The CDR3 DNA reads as TGCGCCAGCAGCTTGGACGGGGTGGTGGAGACCCAGTACTTC. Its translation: CASSLDGVVETQYF.

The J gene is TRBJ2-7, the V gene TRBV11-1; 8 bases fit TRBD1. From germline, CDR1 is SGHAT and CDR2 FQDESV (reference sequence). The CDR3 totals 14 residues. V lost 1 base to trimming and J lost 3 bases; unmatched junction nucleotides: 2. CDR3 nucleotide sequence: TGTGCCAGCAGCTTAGGGACAGGGTTCTACGAGCAGTACTTC. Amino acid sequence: CASSLGTGFYEQYF. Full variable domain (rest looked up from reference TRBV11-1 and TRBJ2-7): EAEVAQSPRYKITEKSQAVAFWCDPISGHATLYWYRQILGQGPELLVQFQDESVVDDSQLPKDRFSAERLKGVDSTLKIQPAELGDSAMYLCASSLGTGFYEQYFGPGTRLTVT.

This chain's CDR3 is CASSPRYGGETQYF. The CDR3 nucleotides read TGTGCCAGCAGTCCGCGGTACGGGGGAGAGACCCAGTACTTC. V is TRBV28 and J is TRBJ2-5, with D maybe TRBD2 (6 bases). The germline V gene has CDR1 MDHEN and CDR2 SYDVKM. Between the trimmed V and J ends, which lost 5 bases and 4 bases, there was a span of 14 bases. There are 14 residues in the CDR3.

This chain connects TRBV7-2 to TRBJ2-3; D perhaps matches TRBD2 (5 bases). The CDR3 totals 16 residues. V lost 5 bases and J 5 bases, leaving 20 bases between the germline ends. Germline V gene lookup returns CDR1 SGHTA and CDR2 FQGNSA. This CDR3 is CASSARGPPARDTQYF. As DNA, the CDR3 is TGTGCCAGCAGCGCACGCGGGCCTCCAGCCAGAGATACGCAGTATTTT.

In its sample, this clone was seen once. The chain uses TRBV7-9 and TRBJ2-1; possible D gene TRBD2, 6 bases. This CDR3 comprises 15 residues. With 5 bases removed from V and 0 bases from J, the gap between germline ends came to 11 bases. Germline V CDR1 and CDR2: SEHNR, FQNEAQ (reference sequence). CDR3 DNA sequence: TGTGCCAGCAGCCGGGACGGGAGCTCCTACAATGAGCAGTTCTTC. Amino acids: CASSRDGSSYNEQFF. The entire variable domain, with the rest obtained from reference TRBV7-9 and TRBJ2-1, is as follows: DTGVSQNPRHKITKRGQNVTFRCDPISEHNRLYWYRQTLGQGPEFLTYFQNEAQLEKSRLLSDRFSAERPKGSFSTLEIQRTEQGDSAMYLCASSRDGSSYNEQFFGPGTRLTVL.

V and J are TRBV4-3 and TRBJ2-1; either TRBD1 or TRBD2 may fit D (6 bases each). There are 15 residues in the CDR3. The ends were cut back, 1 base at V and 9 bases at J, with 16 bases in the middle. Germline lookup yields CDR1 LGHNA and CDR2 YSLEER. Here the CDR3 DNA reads TGCGCCAGCAGCCAAGTGGATGGACGGGGGCGTGAGCAGTTCTTC. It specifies CASSQVDGRGREQFF.